This T cell receptor (beta chain) is from a study of cytomegalovirus exposure and HLA in healthy donors. Whole-study results and caveats: Presence/absence analyses supposed approximately even sequencing depth among donors.

Of note for this clone: The target antigen is unknown.

The PCR made use of 60 Vbeta and 13 Jbeta primers. Method: immunoSEQ multiplex PCR; TCRdb's copy keeps in-frame clones and lacks some. The sample yields approximately 200,000 clones, almost 85% seen once. V was pared by 4 bases and J by 0 bases, with 5 bases of the junction left unmatched. Germline V gene data show CDR1 as SGHDN and CDR2 as FVKESK. The CDR3 is 15 amino acids. This chain uses TRBV14 with TRBJ1-1; 7 positions agree with TRBD1. Material: PBMCs. The receptor's source is a boy aged 5-17 years in good health and CMV-seronegative. The CDR3 region is CASSRRGQLNTEAFF. Here the CDR3 DNA reads TGTGCCAGCAGCCGCCGGGGACAGTTGAACACTGAAGCTTTCTTT.